This T cell receptor beta chain was recovered during a study of PD-1 blockade in mismatch repair-deficient tumors. This CDR3 comprises 12 residues. The V gene lost 4 bases and the J gene lost 2 bases, with 5 bases spanning the gap. The V gene's germline CDR1 is SGHNT and CDR2 YYREEE (reference sequence). TCRdb's copy holds only in-frame clones and misses some; the assay was immunoSEQ multiplex PCR. The table has roughly 130,000 clones, roughly 90% seen once. Three pembrolizumab responders had their TCRs sequenced. This sample comprised peripheral blood, obtained roughly 70 weeks after starting pembrolizumab. This sequence was found in an adult with mismatch repair-deficient cancer. This chain uses TRBV5-4 with TRBJ2-3; D gene unclear. The DNA of the CDR3 is TGTGCCAGCAGCCGCGTCACAGATACGCAGTATTTT. As protein: CASSRVTDTQYF.